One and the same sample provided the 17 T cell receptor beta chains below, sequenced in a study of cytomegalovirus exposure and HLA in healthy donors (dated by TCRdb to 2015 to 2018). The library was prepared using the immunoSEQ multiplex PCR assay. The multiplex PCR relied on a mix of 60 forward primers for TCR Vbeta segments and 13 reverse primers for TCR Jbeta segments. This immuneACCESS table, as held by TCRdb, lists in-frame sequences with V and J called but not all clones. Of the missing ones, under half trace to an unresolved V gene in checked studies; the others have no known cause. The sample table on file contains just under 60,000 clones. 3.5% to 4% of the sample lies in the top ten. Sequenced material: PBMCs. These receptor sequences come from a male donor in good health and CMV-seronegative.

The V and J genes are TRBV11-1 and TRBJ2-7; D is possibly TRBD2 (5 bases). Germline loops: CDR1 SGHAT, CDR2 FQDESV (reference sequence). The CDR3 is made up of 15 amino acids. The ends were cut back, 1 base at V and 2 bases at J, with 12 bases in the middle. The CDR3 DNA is TGTGCCAGCAGCTTAGGTCCGGGGAGCGCCTACGAGCAGTACTTC. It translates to CASSLGPGSAYEQYF.

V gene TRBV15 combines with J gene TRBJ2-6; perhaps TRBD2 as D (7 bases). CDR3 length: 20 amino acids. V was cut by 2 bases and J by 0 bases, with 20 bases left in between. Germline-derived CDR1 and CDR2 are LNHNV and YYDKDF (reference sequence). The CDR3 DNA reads TGTGCCACCAGCAGACCTCTAAGGGGGGGTTTCAGCTCTGGGGCCAACGTCCTGACTTTC. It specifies CATSRPLRGGFSSGANVLTF. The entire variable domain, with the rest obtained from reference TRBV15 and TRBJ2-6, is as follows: DAMVIQNPRYQVTQFGKPVTLSCSQTLNHNVMYWYQQKSSQAPKLLFHYYDKDFNNEADTPDNFQSRRPNTSFCFLDIRSPGLGDTAMYLCATSRPLRGGFSSGANVLTFGAGSRLTVL.

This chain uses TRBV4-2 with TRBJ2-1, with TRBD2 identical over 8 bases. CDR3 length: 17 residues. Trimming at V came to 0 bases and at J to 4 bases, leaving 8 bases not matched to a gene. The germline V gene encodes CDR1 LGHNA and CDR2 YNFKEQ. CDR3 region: CASSQDPGLASYNEQFF. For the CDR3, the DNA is TGTGCCAGCAGCCAAGACCCCGGACTAGCCTCTTACAATGAGCAGTTCTTC.

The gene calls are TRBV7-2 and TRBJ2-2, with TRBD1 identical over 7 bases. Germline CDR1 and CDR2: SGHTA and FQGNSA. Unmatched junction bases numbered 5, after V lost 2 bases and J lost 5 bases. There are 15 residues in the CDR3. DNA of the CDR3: TGTGCCAGCAGCTTAAGGGGGCCGAGTACCGGGGAGCTGTTTTTT. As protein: CASSLRGPSTGELFF.

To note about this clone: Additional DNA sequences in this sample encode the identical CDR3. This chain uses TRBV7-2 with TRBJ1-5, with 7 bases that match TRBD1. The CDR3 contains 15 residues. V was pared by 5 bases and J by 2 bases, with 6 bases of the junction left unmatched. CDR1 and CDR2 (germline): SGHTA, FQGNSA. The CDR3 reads CASSPGTARNQPQHF. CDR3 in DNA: TGTGCCAGCAGCCCCGGGACAGCCCGCAATCAGCCCCAGCATTTT. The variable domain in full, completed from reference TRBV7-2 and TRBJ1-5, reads GAGVSQSPSNKVTEKGKDVELRCDPISGHTALYWYRQSLGQGLEFLIYFQGNSAPDKSGLPSDRFSAERTGGSVSTLTIQRTQQEDSAVYLCASSPGTARNQPQHFGDGTRLSIL.

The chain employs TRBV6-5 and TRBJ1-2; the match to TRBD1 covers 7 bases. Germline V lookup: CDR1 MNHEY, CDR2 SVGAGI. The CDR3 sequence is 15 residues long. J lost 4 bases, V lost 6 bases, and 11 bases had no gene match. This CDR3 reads CASRSTGTVVYGYTF. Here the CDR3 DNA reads TGTGCCAGCAGATCCACCGGGACAGTGGTCTATGGCTACACCTTC.

This chain's CDR3 is CSVEKDRGWAFF. CDR3 coding DNA: TGCAGCGTTGAGAAAGACAGGGGTTGGGCTTTCTTT. This chain joins TRBV29-1 and TRBJ1-1, with 8 bases lining up with TRBD1. The CDR3 has 12 amino acids. Trimming cost V 3 bases and J 11 bases; bases outside gene matches: 8. Germline V CDR1 and CDR2: SQVTM, ANQGSEA.

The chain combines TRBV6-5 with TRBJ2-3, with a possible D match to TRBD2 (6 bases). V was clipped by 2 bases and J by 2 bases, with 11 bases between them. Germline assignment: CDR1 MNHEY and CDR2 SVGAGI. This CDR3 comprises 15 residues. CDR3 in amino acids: CASSYTRGTTDTQYF. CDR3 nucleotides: TGTGCCAGCAGTTACACACGCGGGACCACAGATACGCAGTATTTT.

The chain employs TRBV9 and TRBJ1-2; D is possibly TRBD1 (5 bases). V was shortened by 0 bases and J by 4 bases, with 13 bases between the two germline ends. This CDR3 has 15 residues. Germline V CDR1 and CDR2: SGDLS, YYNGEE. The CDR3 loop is CASSVGDGGVYGYTF. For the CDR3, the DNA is TGTGCCAGCAGCGTAGGGGATGGGGGGGTCTATGGCTACACCTTC.

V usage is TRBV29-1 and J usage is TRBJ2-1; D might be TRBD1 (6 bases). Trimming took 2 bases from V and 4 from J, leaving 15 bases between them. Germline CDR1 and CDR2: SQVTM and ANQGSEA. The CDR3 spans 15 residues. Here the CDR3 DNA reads TGCAGCGTTGAATACCACAGGGCGCAGTACAATGAGCAGTTCTTC. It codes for CSVEYHRAQYNEQFF.

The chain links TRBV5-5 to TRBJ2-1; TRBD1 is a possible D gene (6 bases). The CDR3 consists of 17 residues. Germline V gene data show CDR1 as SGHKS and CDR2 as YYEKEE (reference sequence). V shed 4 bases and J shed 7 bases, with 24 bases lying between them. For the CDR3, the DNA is TGTGCCAGCAGCCCACTTGTGGGCCCAGGGGTGGGGAATGAGCAGTTCTTC. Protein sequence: CASSPLVGPGVGNEQFF.

CDR3: CASSEAPGQLNTGELFF. The CDR3 DNA sequence: TGTGCCAGCAGTGAAGCGCCGGGACAGCTGAACACCGGGGAGCTGTTTTTT. The V call is TRBV2, the J call TRBJ2-2, with 7 nucleotides matching TRBD1. Germline V CDR1 and CDR2: SNHLY, FYNNEI. V lost 0 bases, J lost 1 base, and 5 bases stayed unmatched. This CDR3 region has 17 residues.

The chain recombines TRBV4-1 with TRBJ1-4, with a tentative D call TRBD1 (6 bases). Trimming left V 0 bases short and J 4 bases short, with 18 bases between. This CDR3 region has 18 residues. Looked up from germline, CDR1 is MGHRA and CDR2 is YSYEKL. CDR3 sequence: CASSQDLGQGTINEKLFF. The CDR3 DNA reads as TGCGCCAGCAGCCAAGATTTAGGGCAGGGGACAATTAATGAAAAACTGTTTTTT.

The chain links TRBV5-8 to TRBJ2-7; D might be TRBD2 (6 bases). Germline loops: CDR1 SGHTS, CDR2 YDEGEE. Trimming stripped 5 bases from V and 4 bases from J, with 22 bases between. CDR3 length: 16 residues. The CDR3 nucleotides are TGTGCCAGCAGATTCCATCCGGCCGGGGGAGTGTACGAGCAGTACTTC. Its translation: CASRFHPAGGVYEQYF. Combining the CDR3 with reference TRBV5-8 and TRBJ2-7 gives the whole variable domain EAGVTQSPTHLIKTRGQQATLRCSPISGHTSVYWYQQALGLGLQFLLWYDEGEERNRGNFPPRFSGRQFPNYSSELNVNALELEDSALYLCASRFHPAGGVYEQYFGPGTRLTVT.

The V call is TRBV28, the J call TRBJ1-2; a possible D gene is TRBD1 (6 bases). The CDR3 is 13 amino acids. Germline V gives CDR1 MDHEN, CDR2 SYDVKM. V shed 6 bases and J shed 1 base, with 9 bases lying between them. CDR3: CASRAGVNYGYTF. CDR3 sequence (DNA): TGTGCCAGCAGGGCAGGGGTTAACTATGGCTACACCTTC.

CDR3 amino acids: CASSSRGSQETQYF. Written as DNA, the CDR3 is TGTGCCAGCAGCTCCAGGGGGAGTCAAGAGACCCAGTACTTC. The rearrangement uses TRBV7-2 and TRBJ2-5, with 7 bases that match TRBD1. CDR3 length: 14 residues. V lost 4 bases and J lost 2; bases outside the gene matches: 4. The germline CDR1 and CDR2 sequences are SGHTA and FQGNSA.

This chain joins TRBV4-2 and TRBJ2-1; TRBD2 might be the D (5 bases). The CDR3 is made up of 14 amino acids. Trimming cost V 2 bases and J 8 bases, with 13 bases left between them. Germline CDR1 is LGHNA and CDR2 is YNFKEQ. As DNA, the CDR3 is TGTGCCAGCAGCCAAAGGACTCACGCTGATGAGCAGTTCTTC. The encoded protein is CASSQRTHADEQFF.